The next 18 T cell receptor beta chains were all read from a single sample in a study of cytomegalovirus exposure and HLA in healthy donors. It was with 60 Vbeta and 13 Jbeta primers that the PCR ran. Assay: immunoSEQ multiplex PCR; the TCRdb copy retains only in-frame clones and omits some. The sample gives about 88,000 clones, approximately 71% of which show up once; about 2.9% is in the top ten. Sequencing was carried out using PBMCs. The receptors derive from a man aged 50-60 years in good health and CMV-seronegative.

This chain links TRBV10-1 with TRBJ1-4, with D tentatively TRBD1 (5 bases). Germline V gene data show CDR1 as WNHNN and CDR2 as SYGVQD (reference sequence). The CDR3 spans 13 residues. V gave up 7 bases and J gave up 8 bases, with 14 bases separating them. CDR3 in amino acids: CASIPGGDEKLFF. In DNA form, the CDR3 reads TGCGCCAGCATTCCCGGGGGTGACGAAAAACTGTTTTTT.

The chain couples TRBV28 to TRBJ2-5; D might be TRBD2 (5 bases). The V and J ends lost 4 bases and 5 bases respectively, with 20 bases between them. Germline-derived CDR1 and CDR2 are MDHEN and SYDVKM. The length of the CDR3 is 16 residues. The CDR3 coding sequence is TGTGCCAGCAGTTCTTTATTTGGGAGTAAGTTGGAGACCCAGTACTTC. Translating it yields CASSSLFGSKLETQYF. Full variable domain (rest looked up from reference TRBV28 and TRBJ2-5): DVKVTQSSRYLVKRTGEKVFLECVQDMDHENMFWYRQDPGLGLRLIYFSYDVKMKEKGDIPEGYSVSREKKERFSLILESASTNQTSMYLCASSSLFGSKLETQYFGPGTRLLVL.

The V call is TRBV7-3, the J call TRBJ2-5, with TRBD1 matching 7 bases. The CDR3 loop spans 13 amino acids. Per germline, CDR1 SGHTA and CDR2 FQGTGA. J lost 3 bases, V lost 4 bases, and 2 bases had no gene match. Here the CDR3 reads CASSSDREETQYF. The DNA of the CDR3 is TGTGCCAGCAGCTCCGACAGGGAAGAGACCCAGTACTTC. Based on the CDR3 plus reference TRBV7-3 and TRBJ2-5, the full variable domain is GAGVSQTPSNKVTEKGKYVELRCDPISGHTALYWYRQSLGQGPEFLIYFQGTGAADDSGLPNDRFFAVRPEGSVSTLKIQRTERGDSAVYLCASSSDREETQYFGPGTRLLVL.

This clone was counted a few times. The chain couples TRBV6-5 to TRBJ2-7; 9 bases agree with TRBD1. This CDR3 is built from 12 residues. Germline CDR1 is MNHEY and CDR2 is SVGAGI. V shed 11 bases and J 1 base; nucleotides not matched to a gene: 3. CDR3 region: CAAGQGSYEQYF. The CDR3, as DNA: TGTGCCGCAGGACAGGGGTCCTACGAGCAGTACTTC.

V gene TRBV6-5 combines with J gene TRBJ1-5; D uncertain. The CDR3 loop spans 13 amino acids. V lost 6 bases and J 7 bases, leaving 13 bases between the germline ends. CDR1 and CDR2 from the germline V gene are MNHEY and SVGAGI. CDR3 amino acids: CASSCLRAQPQHF. CDR3 sequence (DNA): TGTGCCAGCAGCTGCTTGCGGGCCCAGCCCCAGCATTTT.

In this sample, this clone turned up a few times. The chain uses TRBV15 and TRBJ2-3; TRBD2 agrees at 11 bases. The germline V gene has CDR1 LNHNV and CDR2 YYDKDF (reference sequence). V lost 8 bases to trimming and J lost 3 bases; unmatched junction nucleotides: 10. The CDR3 is made up of 16 amino acids. The CDR3 is CATSILSGRATDTQYF. The CDR3 nucleotides read TGTGCCACCTCAATCCTTAGCGGGAGGGCGACAGATACGCAGTATTTT.

For this clone: Within the sample, other DNA sequences also encode this same CDR3. This rearrangement joins TRBV4-2 to TRBJ1-1; the D gene is possibly TRBD1 (5 bases). This CDR3 has 14 residues. Trimming took 1 base from V and 5 from J, leaving 11 bases between them. Germline assignment: CDR1 LGHNA and CDR2 YNFKEQ. In DNA form, the CDR3 reads TGTGCCAGCAGCCAAGCGGGGGGAAGGACTGAAGCTTTCTTT. Its translation is CASSQAGGRTEAFF.

The chain is built from TRBV9 and TRBJ2-6, with 9 bases that match TRBD1. V lost 4 bases and J lost 0; bases outside the gene matches: 8. The CDR3 sequence is 18 residues long. CDR1 SGDLS and CDR2 YYNGEE come from the germline V gene. The CDR3 sequence is CASSPSGTGTSGANVLTF. In DNA, the CDR3 is TGTGCCAGCAGCCCCTCCGGGACAGGGACCTCTGGGGCCAACGTCCTGACTTTC.

This chain links TRBV5-4 with TRBJ2-2; TRBD2 might be the D (5 bases). This CDR3 is built from 16 residues. Germline V lookup: CDR1 SGHNT, CDR2 YYREEE (reference sequence). Deletions cut 1 base from V and 4 bases from J, with 14 bases between. The CDR3 reads CASSLFGGRGTGELFF. The CDR3 nucleotides read TGTGCCAGCAGCTTGTTCGGAGGTCGCGGCACCGGGGAGCTGTTTTTT.

This chain connects TRBV5-1 to TRBJ1-2, with a tentative D call TRBD1 (6 bases). Trimming removed 0 bases at V and 7 bases at J, with 10 bases between. This CDR3 contains 13 residues. Germline CDR1 reads SGHRS; CDR2 reads YFSETQ. The CDR3 sequence: CASSLVQGRGYTF. The CDR3 DNA reads as TGCGCCAGCAGCTTGGTACAGGGCCGTGGCTACACCTTC.

This clone turned up a few times. CDR3: CASRSRADTEAFF. CDR3 sequence (DNA): TGTGCCAGCCGAAGCAGGGCGGACACTGAAGCTTTCTTT. This chain connects TRBV6-6 to TRBJ1-1; D may be TRBD1 (5 bases). This CDR3 has 13 amino acids. CDR1 and CDR2 (germline): MNHNY, SVGAGI (reference sequence). Trimming stripped 8 bases from V and 3 bases from J, with 13 bases between.

This chain joins TRBV5-1 and TRBJ1-2; 10 nucleotides agree with TRBD1. The CDR3 extends over 14 amino acids. The germline V gene has CDR1 SGHRS and CDR2 YFSETQ. The V gene end was trimmed by 5 bases and the J gene end by 4 bases; junction bases not matched to a gene: 5. The DNA for the CDR3 is TGCGCCAGCAGAGCGGGGACAGGGGCCTATGGCTACACCTTC. Amino acids: CASRAGTGAYGYTF. The variable domain in full, with the rest retrieved from reference TRBV5-1 and TRBJ1-2, is KAGVTQTPRYLIKTRGQQVTLSCSPISGHRSVSWYQQTPGQGLQFLFEYFSETQRNKGNFPGRFSGRQFSNSRSEMNVSTLELGDSALYLCASRAGTGAYGYTFGSGTRLTVV.

CDR3 bases: TGCGCCAGCAGAACGACAGCGCACTCCTACAATGAGCAGTTCTTC. It is translated as CASRTTAHSYNEQFF. The V and J genes are TRBV4-1 and TRBJ2-1, with D tentatively TRBD1 (5 bases). The germline V and J ends were trimmed by 6 bases and 0 bases, with 12 bases remaining between them. Looked up from germline, CDR1 is MGHRA and CDR2 is YSYEKL. CDR3 length: 15 residues.

The gene calls are TRBV11-1 and TRBJ1-1; 11 nucleotides match TRBD1. V was clipped by 5 bases and J by 3 bases; unmatched bases: 5. Germline lookup yields CDR1 SGHAT and CDR2 FQDESV (reference sequence). This CDR3 spans 15 amino acids. The CDR3 DNA reads TGTGCCAGCAGCCCCCGGGACAGGGGGTACACTGAAGCTTTCTTT. Protein product: CASSPRDRGYTEAFF.

For the CDR3, the DNA is TGCGCCAGCAGCTTCTCGGGTTCGAACACCGGGGAGCTGTTTTTT. Protein: CASSFSGSNTGELFF. The chain has TRBV5-1 and TRBJ2-2; D gene unclear. Trimming took 2 bases from V and 0 from J, leaving 8 bases between them. The CDR3 covers 15 residues. From germline, CDR1 is SGHRS and CDR2 YFSETQ.

The rearrangement joins TRBV28 to TRBJ1-4; 8 positions match TRBD1. Germline V gives CDR1 MDHEN, CDR2 SYDVKM. With V trimmed by 7 bases and J by 8 bases, 9 bases remained unmatched. The CDR3 runs to 14 residues. For the CDR3, the DNA is TGTGCCAGCACCGAAGGACAGGGTGTGGAAAAACTGTTTTTT. It encodes CASTEGQGVEKLFF.

The chain recombines TRBV5-4 with TRBJ1-4; D gene unclear. Germline CDR1 is SGHNT and CDR2 is YYREEE (reference sequence). The CDR3 extends over 13 amino acids. Trimming cost V 4 bases and J 5 bases, with 9 bases left between them. CDR3 in DNA: TGTGCCAGCAGCCTCGTCTTAAATGAAAAACTGTTTTTT. Translating it yields CASSLVLNEKLFF.

This clone turned up a few times. This sequence joins TRBV6-5 and TRBJ1-1, with 7 bases lining up with TRBD1. The CDR3 extends over 14 amino acids. Losses at the gene ends were 6 bases for V and 1 base for J; bases not matched to a gene: 5. Looked up from germline, CDR1 is MNHEY and CDR2 is SVGAGI. The CDR3, as DNA: TGTGCCAGCAGGTCCTGGACAGGGAACACTGAAGCTTTCTTT. Its protein is CASRSWTGNTEAFF.